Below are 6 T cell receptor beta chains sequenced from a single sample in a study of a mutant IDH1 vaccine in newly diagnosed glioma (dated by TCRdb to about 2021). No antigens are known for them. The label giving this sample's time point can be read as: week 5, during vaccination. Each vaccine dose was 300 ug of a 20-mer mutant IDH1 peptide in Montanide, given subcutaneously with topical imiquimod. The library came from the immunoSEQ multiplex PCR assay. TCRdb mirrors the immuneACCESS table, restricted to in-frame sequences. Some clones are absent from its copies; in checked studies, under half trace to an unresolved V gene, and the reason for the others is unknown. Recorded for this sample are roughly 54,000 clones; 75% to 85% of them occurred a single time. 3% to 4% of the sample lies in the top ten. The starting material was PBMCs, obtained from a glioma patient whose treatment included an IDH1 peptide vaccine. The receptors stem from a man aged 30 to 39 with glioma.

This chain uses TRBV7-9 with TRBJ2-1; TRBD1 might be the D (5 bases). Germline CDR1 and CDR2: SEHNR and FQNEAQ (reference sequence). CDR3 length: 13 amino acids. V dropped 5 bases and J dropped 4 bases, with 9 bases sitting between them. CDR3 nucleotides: TGTGCCAGCAGCCCCGACAGTTACAATGAGCAGTTCTTC. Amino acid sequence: CASSPDSYNEQFF. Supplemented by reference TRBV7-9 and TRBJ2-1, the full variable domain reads DTGVSQNPRHKITKRGQNVTFRCDPISEHNRLYWYRQTLGQGPEFLTYFQNEAQLEKSRLLSDRFSAERPKGSFSTLEIQRTEQGDSAMYLCASSPDSYNEQFFGPGTRLTVL.

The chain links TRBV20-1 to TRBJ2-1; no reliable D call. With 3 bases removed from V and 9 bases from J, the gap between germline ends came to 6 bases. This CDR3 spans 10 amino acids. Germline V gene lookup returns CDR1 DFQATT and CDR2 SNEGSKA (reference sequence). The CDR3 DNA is TGCAGTGCTAGCGGTGCTGAGCAGTTCTTC. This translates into CSASGAEQFF.

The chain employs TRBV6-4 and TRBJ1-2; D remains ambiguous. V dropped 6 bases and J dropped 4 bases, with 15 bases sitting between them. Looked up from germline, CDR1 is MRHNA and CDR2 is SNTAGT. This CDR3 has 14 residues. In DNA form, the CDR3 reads TGTGCCAGCAGGCAGGTCGACCCTCCCTATGGCTACACCTTC. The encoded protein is CASRQVDPPYGYTF.

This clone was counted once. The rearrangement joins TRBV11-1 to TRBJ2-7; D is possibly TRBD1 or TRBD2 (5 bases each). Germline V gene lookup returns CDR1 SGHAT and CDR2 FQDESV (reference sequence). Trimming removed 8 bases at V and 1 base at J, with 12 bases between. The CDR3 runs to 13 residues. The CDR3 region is CASAGRPSYEQYF. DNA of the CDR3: TGTGCCAGCGCAGGGAGACCATCCTACGAGCAGTACTTC.

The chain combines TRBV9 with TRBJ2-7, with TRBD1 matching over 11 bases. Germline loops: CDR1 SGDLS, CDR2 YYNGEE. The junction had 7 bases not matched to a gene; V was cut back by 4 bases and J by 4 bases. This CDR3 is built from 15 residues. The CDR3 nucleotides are TGTGCCAGCAGCCCTGGACAGGGGGCGGTTTACGAGCAGTACTTC. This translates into CASSPGQGAVYEQYF.

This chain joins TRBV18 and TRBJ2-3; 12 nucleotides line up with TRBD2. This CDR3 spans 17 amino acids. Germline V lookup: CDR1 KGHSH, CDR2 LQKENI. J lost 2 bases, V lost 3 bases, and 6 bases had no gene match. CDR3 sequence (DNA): TGTGCCAGCTCACCGAGACTAGCGGGGGTTGACACAGATACGCAGTATTTT. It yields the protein CASSPRLAGVDTDTQYF.